This TCR beta chain was recovered during a study of T cells of healthy individuals. CDR3 length equals 15 residues. V lost 1 base to trimming and J lost 3 bases, with 10 bases between them. Germline V gene lookup returns CDR1 LGHNA and CDR2 YNFKEQ. TCRdb fed the 5' RACE reads into MiXCR, producing one record per CDR3 protein. The sample consists of tens of thousands of distinct CDR3 sequences, more than 4.5% of them appearing once. This clonotype was observed at least ten times. This TCR was recovered from a female donor in good health. The V and J genes are TRBV4-2 and TRBJ1-5; TRBD1 is a possible D gene (5 bases). CDR3 bases: TGTGCCAGCAGCCAAGGGGACGTAACCAATCAGCCCCAGCATTTT. The encoded protein is CASSQGDVTNQPQHF.